This T cell receptor beta chain was recovered during a study of shared clonotypes between healthy human individuals. Study-wide results and limits: When naive CD4 clonotypes were compared across a handful of donors, about 5% were shared.

Germline loops: CDR1 MGHRA, CDR2 YSYEKL. CDR3 length equals 16 residues. Trimming cost V 4 bases and J 5 bases, with 21 bases left between them. Method: immunoSEQ multiplex PCR; TCRdb's copy keeps in-frame clones and lacks some. The profile shows over 2 million clones, roughly 94% of them singletons. A note on this clone: Antigen unknown.

Selected positively for CCR7 and CD45RO-negative, naive CD8 cells excluded terminally differentiated effector memory CD45RA+ cells. The sequence was collected from a man aged 18 to 30 in good health. This chain links TRBV4-1 with TRBJ2-7; tentatively, D is TRBD2 (5 bases). The sequenced sample consisted of naive CD8+ T cells sorted from blood. The CDR3 coding sequence is TGCGCCAGCAGCCCGTTTGGGTCGTGGGAGCTCGACGAGCAGTACTTC. It codes for CASSPFGSWELDEQYF.